A single sample gave rise to the 12 T cell receptor beta chains below, sequenced in a study of blood T cell repertoires in COVID-19. Using immunoSEQ multiplex PCR, the repertoire was profiled, and TCRdb retains in-frame clones only, with some absent. The table records fewer than 500,000 clones, 70% to 90% of them present only once. What was sequenced was PBMCs or T cells enriched from blood (not recorded which). All receptors come from a woman under 30 with acute COVID-19.

V gene TRBV7-9 combines with J gene TRBJ2-1; TRBD1 might be the D (6 bases). The CDR3 has 13 amino acids. V lost 5 bases and J 6 bases, leaving 11 bases between the germline ends. Germline lookup yields CDR1 SEHNR and CDR2 FQNEAQ (reference sequence). Written as DNA, the CDR3 is TGTGCCAGCAGCGACGACAGGTTCAATGAGCAGTTCTTC. Its protein is CASSDDRFNEQFF.

This clone was seen just once. J is TRBJ2-6 and V is TRBV24-1; 7 bases are a match to TRBD2. The germline CDR1 and CDR2 sequences are KGHDR and SFDVKD. V was clipped by 5 bases and J by 0 bases; unmatched bases: 0. The CDR3 is 15 amino acids. Here the CDR3 DNA reads TGTGCCACCAGTGCGGGGGGCTCTGGGGCCAACGTCCTGACTTTC. Its protein product is CATSAGGSGANVLTF.

The chain is built from TRBV9 and TRBJ2-7; no clear D gene. This CDR3 is built from 12 residues. The V gene lost 4 bases and the J gene lost 12 bases, with 17 bases spanning the gap. Germline V gene data show CDR1 as SGDLS and CDR2 as YYNGEE. Here the CDR3 DNA reads TGTGCCAGCAGCTCGACCGCCCGGAGCATGTACTTC. Encoded protein: CASSSTARSMYF.

The chain links TRBV9 to TRBJ1-4, with D unclear. Germline V lookup: CDR1 SGDLS, CDR2 YYNGEE. The CDR3 covers 11 residues. V lost 5 bases to trimming and J lost 13 bases, with 12 bases between them. CDR3 protein: CASSHKGRLFF. CDR3 coding DNA: TGTGCCAGCAGTCATAAAGGGAGACTGTTTTTT. The whole variable domain, filled in from reference TRBV9 and TRBJ1-4, reads DSGVTQTPKHLITATGQRVTLRCSPRSGDLSVYWYQQSLDQGLQFLIQYYNGEERAKGNILERFSAQQFPDLHSELNLSSLELGDSALYFCASSHKGRLFFGSGTQLSVL.

This rearrangement joins TRBV2 to TRBJ2-1; 10 positions agree with TRBD2. Germline V lookup: CDR1 SNHLY, CDR2 FYNNEI. The CDR3 has 15 amino acids. V lost 6 bases and J lost 8; bases outside the gene matches: 10. The CDR3 sequence is CASRKEASGSYEQFF. DNA of the CDR3: TGTGCCAGCAGGAAAGAGGCTAGCGGGAGTTATGAGCAGTTCTTC.

This clone came up once. This sequence joins TRBV28 and TRBJ2-7, with a tentative D call TRBD1 (6 bases). The CDR3 sequence is 13 residues long. V lost 5 bases to trimming and J lost 2 bases, with 10 bases between them. Germline CDR1 and CDR2: MDHEN and SYDVKM. The CDR3 here is CASSGDITYEQYF. The CDR3 DNA reads as TGTGCCAGCAGTGGGGACATAACCTACGAGCAGTACTTC. Filled out from reference TRBV28 and TRBJ2-7, the complete variable domain reads DVKVTQSSRYLVKRTGEKVFLECVQDMDHENMFWYRQDPGLGLRLIYFSYDVKMKEKGDIPEGYSVSREKKERFSLILESASTNQTSMYLCASSGDITYEQYFGPGTRLTVT.

The table lists this clone with a few counts. The chain uses TRBV7-9 and TRBJ2-7; TRBD2 aligns across 10 bases. V lost 5 bases, J lost 3 bases, and 10 bases stayed unmatched. CDR3 length: 16 amino acids. Germline-derived CDR1 and CDR2 are SEHNR and FQNEAQ (reference sequence). CDR3 in DNA: TGTGCCAGCAGCGAAAGCGGGGGGGCCTCTCTCTACGAGCAGTACTTC. Encoded protein: CASSESGGASLYEQYF.

The chain employs TRBV12-5 and TRBJ2-1; weak D call: TRBD1 (6 bases). There are 23 residues in the CDR3. V lost 4 bases and J 0 bases, leaving 34 bases between the germline ends. Germline V gives CDR1 LGHNT, CDR2 FRNRAP. The CDR3 DNA reads TGTGCTAGTGGTTCGATCACTGTTATTGCCAGACAGGTGGTAGTGAGCTCCTACAATGAGCAGTTCTTC. It yields the protein CASGSITVIARQVVVSSYNEQFF.

The gene calls are TRBV5-1 and TRBJ2-7; 7 bases map to TRBD2. Trimming took 4 bases from V and 0 from J; bases not matched to a gene: 7. CDR3 length: 15 residues. The germline gives CDR1 SGHRS, CDR2 YFSETQ. The CDR3 loop is CASSPREAISYEQYF. The CDR3 coding sequence is TGCGCCAGCAGCCCCCGGGAGGCCATCTCCTACGAGCAGTACTTC.

The chain links TRBV19 to TRBJ1-5; 7 nucleotides line up with TRBD1. V lost 5 bases, J lost 3 bases, and 13 bases stayed unmatched. CDR1 is LNHDA and CDR2 is SQIVND in the germline V gene (reference sequence). The CDR3 spans 17 residues. CDR3 in amino acids: CASSPHSAGQINQPQHF. The CDR3 bases are TGTGCCAGTAGTCCCCACTCGGCGGGACAGATCAATCAGCCCCAGCATTTT.

CDR3: CASSTGRTGDYGYTF. For the CDR3, the DNA is TGTGCCAGCAGTACGGGCCGGACAGGCGACTATGGCTACACCTTC. This chain connects TRBV28 to TRBJ1-2; TRBD1 matches at 7 bases. Unmatched junction bases numbered 9, after V lost 5 bases and J lost 3 bases. This CDR3 contains 15 residues. Looked up from germline, CDR1 is MDHEN and CDR2 is SYDVKM.

The CDR3 sequence is CASSQDQVGYEQYF. For the CDR3, the DNA is TGTGCCAGCAGCCAAGATCAGGTGGGTTACGAGCAGTACTTC. V and J are TRBV3-1 (or the pseudogene TRBV3-2) and TRBJ2-7; D ambiguous. With 0 bases removed from V and 4 bases from J, the gap between germline ends came to 10 bases. The length of the CDR3 is 14 residues. CDR1 LGHDT and CDR2 YNNKEL come from the germline V gene (reference sequence).